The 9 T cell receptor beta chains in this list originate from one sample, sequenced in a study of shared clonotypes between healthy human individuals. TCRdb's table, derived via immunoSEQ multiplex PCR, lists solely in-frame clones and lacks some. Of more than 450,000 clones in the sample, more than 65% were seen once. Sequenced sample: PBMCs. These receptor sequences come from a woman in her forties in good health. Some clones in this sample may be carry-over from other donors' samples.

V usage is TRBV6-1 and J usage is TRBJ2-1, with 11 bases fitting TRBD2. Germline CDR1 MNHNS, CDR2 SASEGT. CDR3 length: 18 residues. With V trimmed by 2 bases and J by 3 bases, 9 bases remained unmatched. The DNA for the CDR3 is TGTGCCAGCAGTGAATTGGCTAGCGGGAGGACCTACTACAATGAGCAGTTCTTC. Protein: CASSELASGRTYYNEQFF.

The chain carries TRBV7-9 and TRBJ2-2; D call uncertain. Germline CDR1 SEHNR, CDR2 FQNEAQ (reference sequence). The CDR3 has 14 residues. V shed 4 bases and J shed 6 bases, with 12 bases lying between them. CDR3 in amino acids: CASSSNSRAGELFF. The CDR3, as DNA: TGTGCCAGCAGCTCCAATTCTCGGGCCGGGGAGCTGTTTTTT.

CDR3 in DNA: TGCGCCAGCAGCTTGGAGGACGGAGTCTATGGCTACACCTTC. As protein: CASSLEDGVYGYTF. V is TRBV5-1 and J is TRBJ1-2, with unresolved D. This CDR3 has 14 residues. The V gene's germline CDR1 is SGHRS and CDR2 YFSETQ. The V end was cut by 0 bases, the J end by 4 bases, with 10 bases between.

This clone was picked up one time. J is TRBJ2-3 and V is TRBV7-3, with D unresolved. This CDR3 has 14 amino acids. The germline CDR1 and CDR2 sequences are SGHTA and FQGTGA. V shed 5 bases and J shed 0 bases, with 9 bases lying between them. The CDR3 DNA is TGTGCCAGCAGCCCTCAAACTAGCACAGATACGCAGTATTTT. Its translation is CASSPQTSTDTQYF.

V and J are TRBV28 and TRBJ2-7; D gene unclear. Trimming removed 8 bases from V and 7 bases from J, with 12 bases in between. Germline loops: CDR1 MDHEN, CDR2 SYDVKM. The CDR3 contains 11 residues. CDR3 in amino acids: CASAWSGEQYF. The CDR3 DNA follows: TGTGCCAGCGCCTGGTCGGGTGAGCAGTACTTC. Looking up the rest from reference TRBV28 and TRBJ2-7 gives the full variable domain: DVKVTQSSRYLVKRTGEKVFLECVQDMDHENMFWYRQDPGLGLRLIYFSYDVKMKEKGDIPEGYSVSREKKERFSLILESASTNQTSMYLCASAWSGEQYFGPGTRLTVT.

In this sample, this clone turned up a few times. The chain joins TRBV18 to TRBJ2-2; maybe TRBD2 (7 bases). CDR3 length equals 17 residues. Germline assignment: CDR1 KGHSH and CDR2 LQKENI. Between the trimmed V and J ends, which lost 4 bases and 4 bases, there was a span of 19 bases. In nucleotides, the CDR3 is TGTGCCAGCTCACGCAGCGGGACACGCGAGGGCACCGGGGAGCTGTTTTTT. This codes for CASSRSGTREGTGELFF.

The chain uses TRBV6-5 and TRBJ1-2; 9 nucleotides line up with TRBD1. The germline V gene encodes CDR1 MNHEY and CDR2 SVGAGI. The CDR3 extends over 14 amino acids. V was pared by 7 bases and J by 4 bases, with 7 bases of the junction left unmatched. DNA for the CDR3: TGTGCCAGCAAGAAGGACAGGGGATTCTATGGCTACACCTTC. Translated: CASKKDRGFYGYTF.

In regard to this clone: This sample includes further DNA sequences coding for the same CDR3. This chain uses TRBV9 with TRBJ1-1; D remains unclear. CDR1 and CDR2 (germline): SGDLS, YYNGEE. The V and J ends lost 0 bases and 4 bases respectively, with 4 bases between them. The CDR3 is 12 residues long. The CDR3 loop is CASSVGGTEAFF. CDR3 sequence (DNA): TGTGCCAGCAGCGTAGGGGGCACTGAAGCTTTCTTT.

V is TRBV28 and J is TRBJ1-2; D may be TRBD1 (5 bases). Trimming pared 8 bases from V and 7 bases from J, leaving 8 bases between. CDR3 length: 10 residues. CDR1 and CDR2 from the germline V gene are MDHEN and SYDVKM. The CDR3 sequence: CASHGGGYTF. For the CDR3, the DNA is TGTGCCAGCCACGGGGGTGGCTACACCTTC.